The T cell receptor beta chain described here comes from a study of CD8 T cells in Susac syndrome. CDR1 is PRHDT, CDR2 FYEKMQ, per germline (reference sequence). The length of the CDR3 is 12 residues. The ends were cut back, 6 bases at V and 8 bases at J, with 12 bases in the middle. cDNA came from approximately 0.5 to 1 ug RNA primed by random hexamers. Across 54 Vbeta and 13 Jbeta, immunoSEQ multiplex PCR amplified TCR beta CDR3. MiXCR was run by TCRdb on the immunoSEQ multiplex PCR reads, yielding one entry per CDR3 protein. The sample shows around 200,000 distinct CDR3 sequences, about 95% of them seen only once.

The chain recombines TRBV13 with TRBJ2-3; no definite D call. The receptor was isolated from a human donor in good health. The sequenced sample consisted of CD4+ T cells from PBMCs. The CDR3 protein is CASSFGERTQYF. The CDR3 DNA is TGTGCCAGCAGTTTCGGAGAGCGTACGCAGTATTTT.